This TCR beta chain was observed in a study of long-term antiretroviral therapy in people with HIV (dated by TCRdb to between 2021 and 2022). In terms of the full investigation: Collection of the earliest samples took place about a decade ahead of the 2015 WHO recommendation for immediate ART, at a time when ART was typically delayed until CD4 counts fell. No cross-contamination during QIAcube processing was shown when test extractions of a monoclonal T-cell line were performed alongside a few dozen polyclonal samples. A retrospective serial study tested whether changes in peripheral blood TRB repertoire composition and diversity were associated with ART initiation and durable HIV suppression. Of the roughly 30 participants with HIV, about a dozen were female. A total of approximately 200 cryopreserved PBMC samples came from a few dozen adults with confirmed HIV infection and were collected serially over a mean of approximately 6 years (range 1-12). Results and caveats for the whole study, not just this receptor: The samples span the years 2004 to 2017, and the ART regimens used at that time may not be as effective as current regimens. ART initiation was associated with a significant increase in TRB diversity, but diversity stayed significantly below transplant donor controls even after long-term ART. Expanded TRB clones identified before ART initiation dominated the repertoire across all time points, though the dominance fluctuated and decreased in many PLHIV after ART. HIV repertoires had narrower CDR3 length ranges than controls, and the network structure suggested an antigen-experienced repertoire that shifted only slightly toward naive after ART. Since PBMC availability was limited, sequencing covered only the TCR beta chain, with no alpha chain pairing. Inferences about post-ART repertoire changes are limited because no data were available on ART adherence, viral resistance or therapy changes. Because cell numbers in pre-ART samples were limited, unsorted PBMC were profiled instead of sorted CD4+ and CD8+ T cells.

To be included, a participant needed at least one PBMC sample from before ART initiation plus at least two post-ART samples. All participants with HIV were treated in the United States of America. Before DNA extraction, cryopreserved samples of 1-10 million PBMC were thawed and washed. At the time of the earliest PBMC sample, participants with HIV were aged between 23 and 54 years. Each participant contributed PBMC samples from 1-4 timepoints before ART initiation and 2-8 timepoints after ART initiation, with a median of 7 samples. Serial HIV viral load, CD4+ T-cell count, ART history and demographic data were obtained for every participant. Using a Qiagen kit on a QIAcube, genomic DNA was extracted from unsorted PBMC, with samples processed in batches of 12. Notes on this clone: The specificity of this receptor is unknown. Base quality data are lacking; no much larger clone is found one base away.

The immunoSEQ hsTCRB v3.0 assay was used at survey level resolution for TRB variable region sequencing. The targeted TRB sequencing depth was about 35,000-55,000 T-cell genomes per sample. Pooled TRB libraries were sequenced on an Illumina MiSeq with a v3 150-cycle kit. In the authors' own workflow: Analysis of repertoires was carried out in R inside a reproducible Nextflow workflow spanning QC, data transformation and analysis. LymphoSeq2, an R package for exploring AIRR-Seq data, was used to implement custom analyses. Several samples that yielded fewer than 5000 total TRB sequences were excluded, so that approximately 200 HIV repertoires were analyzed. Among the approximately 190 HIV repertoires that were kept, 59 were collected before ART initiation and roughly 130 were collected after ART initiation. Each repertoire was downsampled to 5000 TRB nucleotide sequences, and summary statistics were averaged across 100 downsampling iterations. Only TRB sequences with CDR3 regions of at least seven amino acids were retained for analysis. Two measures captured diversity: a Shannon entropy-derived clonality score and the Gini coefficient. In repertoire networks, the top 5000 CDR3 amino acid sequences were linked whenever an edit distance of one separated two sequences. For TRB CDR3 amino acid sequences, antigen specificity groups and MHC restriction were predicted with GLIPH2. To flag known associations with CMV, EBV, HIV or tissue antigens, CDR3 amino acid sequences were compared against VDJdb and McPAS-TCR. Pre-ART, post-ART and control groups were compared with Wilcoxon signed-rank tests and Holm-Bonferroni correction. Held by TCRdb, this immuneACCESS table contains in-frame sequences only and omits some clones. Under half of the omission traces to an unresolved V gene where checked; the cause of the rest is unknown. V and J calls plus clone size are reproduced from that table; the DNA served to infer D and trimming. The sample table shows 24,000 or so clones, and around 76% are seen once. The ten largest make up 4.5% to 5.5% of the sample.

A distance of 12 bases separates the germline ends of V and J, which lose 3 bases and 1 base respectively. CDR1 is given as GTSNPN and CDR2 as SVGIG, both from the germline V gene (reference sequence). CDR3 length: 14 amino acids, cysteine to phenylalanine. Only CDR3 DNA is held: 42 bases, read in frame from base 1. The source was unsorted PBMCs, collected 0.5 years after starting antiretroviral therapy. This clonotype was sampled from a woman aged 40 to 50 with HIV. The rearrangement combines TRBV30 with TRBJ1-1; no D gene is confidently identified. The bases are TGTGCCTGGAGCGAGACCTACTGGAACACTGAAGCTTTCTTT. Its protein product is CAWSETYWNTEAFF.